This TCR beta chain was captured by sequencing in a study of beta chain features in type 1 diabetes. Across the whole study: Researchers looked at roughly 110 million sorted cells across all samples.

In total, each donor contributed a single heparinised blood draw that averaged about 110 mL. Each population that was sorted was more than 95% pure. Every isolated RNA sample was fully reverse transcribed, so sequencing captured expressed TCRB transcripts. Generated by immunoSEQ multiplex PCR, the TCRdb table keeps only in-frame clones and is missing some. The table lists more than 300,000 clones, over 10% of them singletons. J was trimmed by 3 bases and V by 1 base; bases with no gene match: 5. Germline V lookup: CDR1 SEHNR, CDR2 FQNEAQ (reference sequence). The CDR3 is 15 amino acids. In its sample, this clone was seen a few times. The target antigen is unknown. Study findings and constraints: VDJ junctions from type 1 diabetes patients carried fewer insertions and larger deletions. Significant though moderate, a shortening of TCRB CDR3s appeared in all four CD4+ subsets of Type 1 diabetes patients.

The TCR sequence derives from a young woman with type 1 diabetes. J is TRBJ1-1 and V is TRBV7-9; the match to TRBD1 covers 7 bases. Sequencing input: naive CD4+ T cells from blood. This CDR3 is CASSLDGRGDTEAFF. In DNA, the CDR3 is TGTGCCAGCAGCTTAGATGGCAGGGGGGACACTGAAGCTTTCTTT.